This T cell receptor beta chain was obtained from a study of identical twins. General study points: With abundant cord blood beta clonotypes, insertions were fewer; memory repertoires showed no such pattern.

TCRdb itself ran the 5' RACE reads through MiXCR, one entry per CDR3 protein. The table lists roughly 720,000 distinct CDR3 sequences, 15% to 20% of them singletons. This clonotype was seen ten or more times. What it binds is unknown. A further study also used this sample, focusing on T cells expressing NK-cell markers.

The sequence was obtained from a woman aged 18-29 years in good health. The specimen sequenced was PBMCs.

CDR3 nucleotides: TGCGCCTGCCCCAAGGCGGGAAGTAAGGAGACCCAGTACTTC. It specifies CACPKAGSKETQYF. This chain links TRBV5-1 with TRBJ2-5; maybe TRBD2 (6 bases). Deletions cut 10 bases from V and 5 bases from J, with 21 bases between. Germline V lookup: CDR1 SGHRS, CDR2 YFSETQ. The CDR3 consists of 14 residues. Based on the CDR3 plus reference TRBV5-1 and TRBJ2-5, the full variable domain is KAGVTQTPRYLIKTRGQQVTLSCSPISGHRSVSWYQQTPGQGLQFLFEYFSETQRNKGNFPGRFSGRQFSNSRSEMNVSTLELGDSALYLCACPKAGSKETQYFGPGTRLLVL.